These 15 T cell receptor beta chains originate from one sample sequenced in a study of blood T cell repertoires in COVID-19. Sequencing used immunoSEQ multiplex PCR; TCRdb keeps in-frame clones, though not all of them. The sample records about 52,000 clones, over 80% being singletons. Sequencing was performed on peripheral blood. The receptors were gathered from a man aged 65 to 79 with active COVID-19.

Only a few counts were recorded for this clone. The V gene is TRBV2, the J gene TRBJ2-1; D is unresolved. V gave up 5 bases and J gave up 3 bases, with 5 bases separating them. The length of the CDR3 is 12 residues. Germline CDR1 SNHLY, CDR2 FYNNEI. CDR3 DNA: TGTGCCAGCAGTCCTAACTACAATGAGCAGTTCTTC. This codes for CASSPNYNEQFF. Drawing the rest from reference TRBV2 and TRBJ2-1, the complete variable domain is EPEVTQTPSHQVTQMGQEVILRCVPISNHLYFYWYRQILGQKVEFLVSFYNNEISEKSEIFDDQFSVERPDGSNFTLKIRSTKLEDSAMYFCASSPNYNEQFFGPGTRLTVL.

V gene TRBV6-5 combines with J gene TRBJ1-2, with 8 bases lining up with TRBD1. This CDR3 has 15 amino acids. Germline CDR1 and CDR2: MNHEY and SVGAGI. The J segment lost 6 bases and the V segment lost 2 bases, leaving 8 bases of the junction unmatched. DNA of the CDR3: TGTGCCAGCAGTTACCCAGGTCAGGGGGCAAATGGCTACACCTTC. It translates to CASSYPGQGANGYTF.

The chain recombines TRBV13 with TRBJ1-1, with D perhaps TRBD1 (6 bases). Germline lookup yields CDR1 PRHDT and CDR2 FYEKMQ (reference sequence). Trimming took 4 bases from V and 8 from J, leaving 11 bases between them. The CDR3 loop spans 12 amino acids. The CDR3 region has the DNA TGTGCCAGCAGCTCGTCGAGGGGGGAAGCTTTCTTT. Translating it yields CASSSSRGEAFF.

V usage is TRBV7-2 and J usage is TRBJ1-4, with 8 bases identical to TRBD1. Trimming took 5 bases from V and 1 from J; bases not matched to a gene: 3. CDR3 size: 15 residues. CDR1 SGHTA and CDR2 FQGNSA come from the germline V gene. CDR3 in amino acids: CASSQGAVTNEKLFF. The CDR3 DNA is TGTGCCAGCAGCCAGGGGGCTGTAACTAATGAAAAACTGTTTTTT.

This clone was counted between two and nine times. The V and J genes are TRBV5-4 and TRBJ2-7; D call uncertain. The CDR3 totals 14 residues. Per the germline V gene, CDR1 is SGHNT and CDR2 is YYREEE (reference sequence). The V gene lost 4 bases and the J gene lost 3 bases, with 14 bases spanning the gap. CDR3 residues: CASSDRGSHYEQYF. CDR3 DNA sequence: TGTGCCAGCAGCGACCGCGGCAGCCACTACGAGCAGTACTTC.

In its sample, this clone was seen many times. The rearrangement links TRBV6-5 to TRBJ1-2; TRBD1 matches 9 bases. Germline V lookup: CDR1 MNHEY, CDR2 SVGAGI. The CDR3 has 15 amino acids. The V and J ends lost 4 bases and 4 bases, in that order; junction bases with no gene match: 7. CDR3 sequence: CASSSNRGRIYGYTF. CDR3 nucleotide sequence: TGTGCCAGCAGTTCCAACAGGGGGCGAATCTATGGCTACACCTTC.

J is TRBJ2-3 and V is TRBV7-2, with 8 bases lining up with TRBD2. After removal of 1 base from V and 8 bases from J, the junction contained 8 bases not matched to a gene. From germline, CDR1 is SGHTA and CDR2 FQGNSA. The CDR3 has 15 residues. CDR3: CASSLVGRGEGTQYF. In nucleotides, the CDR3 is TGTGCCAGCAGCTTAGTTGGGCGGGGGGAAGGTACGCAGTATTTT.

This clone was seen only a few times. V is TRBV7-2 and J is TRBJ2-5, with 9 bases identical to TRBD1. V dropped 4 bases and J dropped 7; count of bases not matched to a gene: 13. The CDR3 covers 16 residues. Germline assignment: CDR1 SGHTA and CDR2 FQGNSA. For the CDR3, the DNA is TGTGCCAGCAGCTCAACACCCGGGACAGGGATACCGACCCAGTACTTC. Protein product: CASSSTPGTGIPTQYF.

J is TRBJ1-1 and V is TRBV30; 7 nucleotides agree with TRBD1. Unmatched junction bases numbered 12, after V lost 2 bases and J lost 6 bases. In germline, CDR1 is GTSNPN, CDR2 SVGIG (reference sequence). The CDR3 has 15 residues. CDR3 sequence (DNA): TGTGCCTGGAGTTCCCCCCGGACAGGAGGGGCTGAAGCTTTCTTT. Translating it yields CAWSSPRTGGAEAFF.

This chain joins TRBV5-4 and TRBJ2-1; 10 nucleotides line up with TRBD1. Trimming cost V 4 bases and J 4 bases; bases outside gene matches: 8. The length of the CDR3 is 16 residues. Germline assignment: CDR1 SGHNT and CDR2 YYREEE (reference sequence). The CDR3: CASSARDRGDYNEQFF. In nucleotides, the CDR3 is TGTGCCAGCAGCGCCCGGGACAGGGGTGATTACAATGAGCAGTTCTTC.

The V and J genes are TRBV15 and TRBJ1-6; D unclear. This CDR3 comprises 13 residues. Germline V gene lookup returns CDR1 LNHNV and CDR2 YYDKDF (reference sequence). V lost 4 bases and J 12 bases, leaving 13 bases between the germline ends. The DNA for the CDR3 is TGTGCCACCAGCACATCAGGCCAGGAACCCCTCCACTTT. The encoded protein is CATSTSGQEPLHF.

The V call is TRBV3-1 (or the pseudogene TRBV3-2), the J call TRBJ2-1; D perhaps matches TRBD2 (5 bases). The CDR3 covers 17 residues. CDR1 and CDR2 from the germline V gene are LGHDT and YNNKEL (reference sequence). Trimming took 1 base from V and 1 from J, leaving 14 bases between them. The CDR3 loop is CASSQVGISLSYNEQFF. In DNA, the CDR3 is TGTGCCAGCAGCCAAGTCGGGATTTCCTTGTCCTACAATGAGCAGTTCTTC.

The chain employs TRBV5-1 and TRBJ1-6, with D unresolved. Germline V gives CDR1 SGHRS, CDR2 YFSETQ. Trimming stripped 0 bases from V and 6 bases from J, with 10 bases between. The CDR3 is made up of 15 amino acids. CDR3 bases: TGCGCCAGCAGCTTGGACCGGGTTGGTAATTCACCCCTCCACTTT. Its protein product is CASSLDRVGNSPLHF.

The chain has TRBV30 and TRBJ2-5; a weak D match, TRBD2 (6 bases). Trimming shortened V by 4 bases and J by 4 bases, and 19 bases separated the two germline ends. CDR1 GTSNPN and CDR2 SVGIG come from the germline V gene (reference sequence). The CDR3 loop spans 15 amino acids. The CDR3 nucleotides are TGTGCCTGGACAACCGGGAGTACGGACCCAGAGACCCAGTACTTC. Translated, it gives CAWTTGSTDPETQYF.

V usage is TRBV5-4 and J usage is TRBJ2-5; possible D gene TRBD1, 6 bases. From germline, CDR1 is SGHNT and CDR2 YYREEE (reference sequence). The CDR3 totals 14 residues. The V and J ends lost 5 bases and 9 bases respectively, with 20 bases between them. The CDR3 sequence: CASSQGSGFAAQYF. CDR3 coding DNA: TGTGCCAGCAGTCAGGGGTCAGGGTTCGCGGCCCAGTACTTC.